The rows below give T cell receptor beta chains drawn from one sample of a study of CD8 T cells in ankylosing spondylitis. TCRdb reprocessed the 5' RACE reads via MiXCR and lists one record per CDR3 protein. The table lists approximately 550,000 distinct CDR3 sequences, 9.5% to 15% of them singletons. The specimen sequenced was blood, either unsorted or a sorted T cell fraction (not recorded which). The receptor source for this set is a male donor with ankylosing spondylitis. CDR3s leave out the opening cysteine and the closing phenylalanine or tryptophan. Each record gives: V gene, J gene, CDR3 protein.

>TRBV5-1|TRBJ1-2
ASSLRTGEYGYT
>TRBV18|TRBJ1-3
ASSRTDDGNTIY
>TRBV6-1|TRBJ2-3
ASIRRGGSTDTQY
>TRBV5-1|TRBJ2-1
ASSGATYNEQF
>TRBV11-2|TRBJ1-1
ASSYVQGADTEAF
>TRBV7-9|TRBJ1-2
ASSSAGGYYGYT
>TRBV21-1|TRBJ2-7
ASSGGRSSSYEQY
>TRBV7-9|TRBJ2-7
ASSLATGSEGLGQY
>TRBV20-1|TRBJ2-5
SAPTFQETQY
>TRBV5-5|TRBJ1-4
ASSHGQGDEKLF
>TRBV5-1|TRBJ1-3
ASSPGQATSGNTIY
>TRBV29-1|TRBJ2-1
SVEEDGVHNEQF
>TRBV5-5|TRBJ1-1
ASSPREGGGTEAF
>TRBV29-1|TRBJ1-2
SVENTGFAGYT
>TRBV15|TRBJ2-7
ATSSTAGEGEQY
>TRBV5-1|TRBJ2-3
ASSLVPPPADTQY
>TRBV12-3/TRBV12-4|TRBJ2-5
GSRGASGGQETQY
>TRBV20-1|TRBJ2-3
SARVSSGKDTQY
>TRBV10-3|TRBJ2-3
AISEPVTSGRARDTQY
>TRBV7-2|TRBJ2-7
ASLVTGRYEQY
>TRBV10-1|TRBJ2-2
ASSLLRFGGELF
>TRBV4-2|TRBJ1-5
ASSQMPGQGAGQPQH
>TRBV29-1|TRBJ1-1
SVERGGDEAF
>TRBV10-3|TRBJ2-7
AISQNPYEQY
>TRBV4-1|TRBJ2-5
ASSHTSGFQETQY
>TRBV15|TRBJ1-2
ATSRPGTPPRDYGYT
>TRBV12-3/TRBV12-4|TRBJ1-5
ASSFGGHQPQH
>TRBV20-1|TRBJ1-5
SAKPPWGGGNQPQH
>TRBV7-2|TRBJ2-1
ASSVAALSYNEQF
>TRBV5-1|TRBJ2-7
ASTPQGGSYEQY
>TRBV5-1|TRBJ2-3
ASSSMGTDTQY
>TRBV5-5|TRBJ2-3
ASSLGGLGDTQY
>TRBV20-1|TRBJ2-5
SARDPARQETQY
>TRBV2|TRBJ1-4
ASSVGGTANEKLF
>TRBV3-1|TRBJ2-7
ASSQDQARSYEQY
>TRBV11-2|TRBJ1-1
ASSLVGQNTEAF
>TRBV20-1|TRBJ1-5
SARVGDGGQPQH
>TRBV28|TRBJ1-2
ASSTTGGAEFYGYT
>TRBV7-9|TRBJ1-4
ASSQWTGGNEKLF
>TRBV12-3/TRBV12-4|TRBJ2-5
ASSSGAGETQY
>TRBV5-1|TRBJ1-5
ASSITGGNQPQH
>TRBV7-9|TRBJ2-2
ASSARPGTSGGGELF
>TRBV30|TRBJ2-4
AWRGSGNIQY
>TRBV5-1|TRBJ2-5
ASSLADRTRETQY
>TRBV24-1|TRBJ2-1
ATSSKAFNEQF
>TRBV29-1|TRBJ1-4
SVRTGATNEKLF
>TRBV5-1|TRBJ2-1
ASSLPLTGDLADEQF
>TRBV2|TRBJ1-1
ASRILNTGENTEAF
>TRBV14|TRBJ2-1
ASSQDSELAAYFEQF
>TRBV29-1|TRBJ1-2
SVHRTGTAYGYT
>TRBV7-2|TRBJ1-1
ASSSPPGEDTEAF
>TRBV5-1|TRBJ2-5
ASSFHEETQY
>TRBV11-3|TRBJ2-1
ASSLEDRVYNEQF
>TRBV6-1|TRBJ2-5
ASVGVETQY